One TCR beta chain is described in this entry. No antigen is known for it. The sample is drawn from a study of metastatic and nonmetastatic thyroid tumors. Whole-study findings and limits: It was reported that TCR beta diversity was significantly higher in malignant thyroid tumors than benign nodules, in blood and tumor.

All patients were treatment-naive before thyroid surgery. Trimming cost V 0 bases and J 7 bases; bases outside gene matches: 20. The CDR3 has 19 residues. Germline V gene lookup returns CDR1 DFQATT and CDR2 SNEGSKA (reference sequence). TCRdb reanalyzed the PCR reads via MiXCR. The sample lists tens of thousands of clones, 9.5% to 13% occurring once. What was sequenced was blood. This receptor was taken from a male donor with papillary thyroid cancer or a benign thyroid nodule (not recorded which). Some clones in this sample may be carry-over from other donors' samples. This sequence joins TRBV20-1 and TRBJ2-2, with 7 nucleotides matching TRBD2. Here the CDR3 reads CSARDDYSGRAFMYGELFF. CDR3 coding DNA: TGCAGTGCTAGAGATGACTATAGTGGGAGGGCCTTTATGTACGGGGAGCTGTTTTTT.